The 8 T cell receptor beta chains in this list originate from one sample, sequenced in a study of blood T cell repertoires in COVID-19. Clones were sequenced by immunoSEQ multiplex PCR, and TCRdb holds only the in-frame ones, with some missing. In the table there are around 94,000 clones, about 78% of which are singletons. Sequencing was performed on peripheral blood. These receptors were taken from a man aged 60 to 75 with active or convalescent COVID-19.

This clone was seen only once. The J gene is TRBJ2-5, the V gene TRBV4-3; 11 bases line up with TRBD1. Trimming took 0 bases from V and 4 from J; bases not matched to a gene: 7. CDR3 length equals 17 residues. Germline V gene lookup returns CDR1 LGHNA and CDR2 YSLEER. DNA of the CDR3: TGCGCCAGCAGCCAAGATCTGGGGACAGGGGGGAGAGAGACCCAGTACTTC. Amino acids: CASSQDLGTGGRETQYF.

V gene TRBV28 combines with J gene TRBJ1-2; D may be TRBD1 (6 bases). CDR3 length equals 14 residues. Between the trimmed V and J ends, which lost 7 bases and 7 bases, there was a span of 19 bases. The germline CDR1 and CDR2 sequences are MDHEN and SYDVKM. CDR3: CASTTSGGRGGYTF. Here the CDR3 DNA reads TGTGCCAGCACCACAAGCGGGGGGCGTGGTGGCTACACCTTC.

The genes are TRBV2 and TRBJ1-4; D remains ambiguous. Germline CDR1 is SNHLY and CDR2 is FYNNEI. The CDR3 loop spans 17 amino acids. V was pared by 5 bases and J by 2 bases, with 18 bases between. The CDR3, as DNA: TGTGCCAGCAGTCCCGGTAGCCTCTTATCGACTAATGAAAAACTGTTTTTT. The encoded protein is CASSPGSLLSTNEKLFF.

This chain links TRBV5-1 with TRBJ2-3; 8 nucleotides match TRBD2. Per the germline V gene, CDR1 is SGHRS and CDR2 is YFSETQ. J gave up 1 base and V 0 bases, and 1 base lay outside the gene matches. The CDR3 spans 15 residues. The CDR3 here is CASSLVTSGTDTQYF. CDR3 DNA sequence: TGCGCCAGCAGCTTGGTGACTAGCGGCACAGATACGCAGTATTTT.

The chain uses TRBV5-1 and TRBJ2-5, with TRBD1 matching 10 bases. The length of the CDR3 is 14 residues. The germline V gene has CDR1 SGHRS and CDR2 YFSETQ. Trimming took 5 bases from V and 5 from J; bases not matched to a gene: 6. The CDR3 is CASRRQGAKETQYF. CDR3 coding DNA: TGCGCCAGCAGGAGACAGGGGGCGAAGGAGACCCAGTACTTC.

The chain links TRBV19 to TRBJ1-5, with 7 bases lining up with TRBD1. The CDR3 loop spans 16 amino acids. Germline V gene lookup returns CDR1 LNHDA and CDR2 SQIVND (reference sequence). With V trimmed by 10 bases and J by 6 bases, 18 bases remained unmatched. CDR3 sequence: CATKSGGKGAGQPQHF. The CDR3 nucleotides are TGTGCCACAAAGTCCGGAGGGAAGGGGGCAGGTCAGCCCCAGCATTTT.

This clone came up a few times. The chain recombines TRBV30 with TRBJ2-3; D is possibly TRBD2 (5 bases). Germline loops: CDR1 GTSNPN, CDR2 SVGIG (reference sequence). The CDR3 sequence is 14 residues long. V was trimmed by 2 bases and J by 3 bases, leaving 12 bases between them. CDR3 amino acids: CAWSRAGNTDTQYF. Here the CDR3 DNA reads TGTGCCTGGAGTCGCGCGGGTAATACAGATACGCAGTATTTT.

This chain connects TRBV29-1 to TRBJ1-3; 8 bases are shared with TRBD1. The length of the CDR3 is 11 residues. Germline V lookup: CDR1 SQVTM, CDR2 ANQGSEA. The V segment lost 4 bases and the J segment 7 bases; nucleotides outside the gene matches: 0. As DNA, the CDR3 is TGCAGCGTTGGACAGGGGAACACCATATATTTT. It specifies CSVGQGNTIYF.